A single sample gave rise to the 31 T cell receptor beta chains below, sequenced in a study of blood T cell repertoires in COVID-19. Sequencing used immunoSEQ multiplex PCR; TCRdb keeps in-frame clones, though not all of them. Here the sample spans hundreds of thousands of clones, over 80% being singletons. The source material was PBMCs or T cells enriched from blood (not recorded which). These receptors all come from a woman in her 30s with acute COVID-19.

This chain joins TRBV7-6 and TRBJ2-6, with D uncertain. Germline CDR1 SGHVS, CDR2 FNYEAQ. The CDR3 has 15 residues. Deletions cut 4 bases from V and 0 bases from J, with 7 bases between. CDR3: CASSSVYSGANVLTF. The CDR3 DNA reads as TGTGCCAGCAGCTCCGTCTACTCTGGGGCCAACGTCCTGACTTTC.

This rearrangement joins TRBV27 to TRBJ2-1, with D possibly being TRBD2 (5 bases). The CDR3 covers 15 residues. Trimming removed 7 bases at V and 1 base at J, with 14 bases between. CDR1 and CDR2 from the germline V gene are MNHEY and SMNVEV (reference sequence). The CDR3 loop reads CASTTTEGSYNEQFF. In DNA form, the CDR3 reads TGTGCCAGCACCACTACAGAGGGTTCCTACAATGAGCAGTTCTTC.

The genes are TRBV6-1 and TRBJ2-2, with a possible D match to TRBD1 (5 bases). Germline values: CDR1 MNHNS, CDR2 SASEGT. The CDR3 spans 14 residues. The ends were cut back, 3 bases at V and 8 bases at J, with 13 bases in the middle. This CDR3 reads CASSEYRMSGELFF. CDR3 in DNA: TGTGCCAGCAGTGAGTACAGGATGTCAGGGGAGCTGTTTTTT.

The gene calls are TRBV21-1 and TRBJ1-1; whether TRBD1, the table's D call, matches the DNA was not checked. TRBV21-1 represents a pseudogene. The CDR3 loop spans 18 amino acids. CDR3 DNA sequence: TGTGCCAGCAGCAAAGACGGCATTTTACAGGGTAAGAACACTGAAGCTTTCTTT. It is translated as CASSKDGILQGKNTEAFF.

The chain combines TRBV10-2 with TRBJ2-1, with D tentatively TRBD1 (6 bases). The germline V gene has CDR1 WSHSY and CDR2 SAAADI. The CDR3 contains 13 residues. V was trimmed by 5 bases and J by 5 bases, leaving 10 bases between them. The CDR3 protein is CASSSDRNNEQFF. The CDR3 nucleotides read TGCGCCAGCAGTTCGGACAGAAACAATGAGCAGTTCTTC.

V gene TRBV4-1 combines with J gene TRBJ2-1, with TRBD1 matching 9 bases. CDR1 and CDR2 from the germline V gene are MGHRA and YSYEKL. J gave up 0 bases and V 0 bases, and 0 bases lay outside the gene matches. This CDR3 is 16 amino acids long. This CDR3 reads CASSQETGGSYNEQFF. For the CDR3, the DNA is TGCGCCAGCAGCCAAGAGACAGGGGGCTCCTACAATGAGCAGTTCTTC.

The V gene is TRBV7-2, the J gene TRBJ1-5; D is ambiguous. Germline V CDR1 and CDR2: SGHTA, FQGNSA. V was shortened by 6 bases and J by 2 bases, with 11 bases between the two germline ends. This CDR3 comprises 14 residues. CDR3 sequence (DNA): TGTGCCAGCAGTCACGAGGTCCGCAATCAGCCCCAGCATTTT. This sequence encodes CASSHEVRNQPQHF. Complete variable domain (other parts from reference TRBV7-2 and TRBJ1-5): GAGVSQSPSNKVTEKGKDVELRCDPISGHTALYWYRQSLGQGLEFLIYFQGNSAPDKSGLPSDRFSAERTGGSVSTLTIQRTQQEDSAVYLCASSHEVRNQPQHFGDGTRLSIL.

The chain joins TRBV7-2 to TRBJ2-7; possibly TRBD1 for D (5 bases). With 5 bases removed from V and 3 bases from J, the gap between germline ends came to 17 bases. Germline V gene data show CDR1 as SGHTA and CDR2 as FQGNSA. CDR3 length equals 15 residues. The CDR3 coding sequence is TGTGCCAGCAGCCCCGACAGTGACAGATACTACGAGCAGTACTTC. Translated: CASSPDSDRYYEQYF.

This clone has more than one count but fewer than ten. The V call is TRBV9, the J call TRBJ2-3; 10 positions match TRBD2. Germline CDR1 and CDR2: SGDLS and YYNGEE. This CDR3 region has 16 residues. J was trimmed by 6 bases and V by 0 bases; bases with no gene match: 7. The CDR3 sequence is CASSVGSSGGDDTQYF. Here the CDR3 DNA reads TGTGCCAGCAGCGTAGGATCTAGCGGGGGAGACGATACGCAGTATTTT.

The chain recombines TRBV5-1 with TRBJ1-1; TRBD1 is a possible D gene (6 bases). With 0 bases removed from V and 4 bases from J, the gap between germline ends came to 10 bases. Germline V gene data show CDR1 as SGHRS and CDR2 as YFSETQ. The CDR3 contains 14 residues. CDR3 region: CASSLGGLSTEAFF. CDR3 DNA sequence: TGCGCCAGCAGCTTGGGGGGGCTAAGCACTGAAGCTTTCTTT.

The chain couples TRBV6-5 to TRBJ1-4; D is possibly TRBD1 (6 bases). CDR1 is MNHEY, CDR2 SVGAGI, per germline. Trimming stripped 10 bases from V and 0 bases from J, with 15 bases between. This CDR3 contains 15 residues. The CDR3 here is CAIPGGPATNEKLFF. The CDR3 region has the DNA TGTGCCATCCCGGGGGGGCCCGCAACTAATGAAAAACTGTTTTTT.

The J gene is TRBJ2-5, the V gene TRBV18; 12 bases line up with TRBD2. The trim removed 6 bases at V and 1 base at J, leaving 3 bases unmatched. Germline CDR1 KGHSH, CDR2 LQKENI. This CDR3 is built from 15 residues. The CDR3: CASSLAGGSQETQYF. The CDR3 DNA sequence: TGTGCCAGCTCGCTAGCGGGGGGGTCCCAAGAGACCCAGTACTTC.

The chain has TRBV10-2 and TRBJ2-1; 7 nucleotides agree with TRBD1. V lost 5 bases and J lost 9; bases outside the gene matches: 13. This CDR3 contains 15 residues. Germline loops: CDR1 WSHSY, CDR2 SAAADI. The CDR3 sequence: CASSRAGGSLSEQFF. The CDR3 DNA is TGCGCCAGCAGTAGGGCAGGGGGTAGTTTAAGTGAGCAGTTCTTC.

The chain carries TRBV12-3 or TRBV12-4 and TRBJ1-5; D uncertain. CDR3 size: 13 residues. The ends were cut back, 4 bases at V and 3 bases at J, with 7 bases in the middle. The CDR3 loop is CASSSGINQPQHF. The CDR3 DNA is TGTGCCAGCAGTTCTGGCATCAATCAGCCCCAGCATTTT.

The CDR3 is CASSQQGGGTEAFF. CDR3 nucleotide sequence: TGTGCCAGCAGTCAACAGGGCGGGGGCACTGAAGCTTTCTTT. This sequence joins TRBV6-5 and TRBJ1-1; D is perhaps TRBD1 (6 bases). The length of the CDR3 is 14 residues. V was clipped by 5 bases and J by 4 bases, with 14 bases between them. The V gene's germline CDR1 is MNHEY and CDR2 SVGAGI.

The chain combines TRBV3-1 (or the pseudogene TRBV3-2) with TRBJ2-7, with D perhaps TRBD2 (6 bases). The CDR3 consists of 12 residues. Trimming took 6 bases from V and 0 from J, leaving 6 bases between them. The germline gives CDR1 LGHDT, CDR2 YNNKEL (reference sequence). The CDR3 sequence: CASRRGSYEQYF. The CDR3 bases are TGTGCCAGCAGGCGGGGCTCCTACGAGCAGTACTTC.

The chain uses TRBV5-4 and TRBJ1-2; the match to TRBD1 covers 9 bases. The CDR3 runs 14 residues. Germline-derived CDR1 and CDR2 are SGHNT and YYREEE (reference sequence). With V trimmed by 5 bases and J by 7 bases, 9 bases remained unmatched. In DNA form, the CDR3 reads TGTGCCAGCAGGGGACAGGGTTTCTTAGCTGGCTACACCTTC. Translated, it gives CASRGQGFLAGYTF.

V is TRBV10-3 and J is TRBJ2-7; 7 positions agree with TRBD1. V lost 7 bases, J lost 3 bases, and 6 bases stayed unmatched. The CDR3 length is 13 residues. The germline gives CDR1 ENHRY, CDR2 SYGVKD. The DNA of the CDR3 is TGTGCCATCACCGAGGACAGGTTCTACGAGCAGTACTTC. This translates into CAITEDRFYEQYF.

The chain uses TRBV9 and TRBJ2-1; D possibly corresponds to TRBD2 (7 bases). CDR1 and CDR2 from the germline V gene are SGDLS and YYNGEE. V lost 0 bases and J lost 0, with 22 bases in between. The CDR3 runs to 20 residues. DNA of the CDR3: TGTGCCAGCAGCGTAGCTTTTCATGGGAGGGGGAGTAGCTCCTACAATGAGCAGTTCTTC. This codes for CASSVAFHGRGSSSYNEQFF.

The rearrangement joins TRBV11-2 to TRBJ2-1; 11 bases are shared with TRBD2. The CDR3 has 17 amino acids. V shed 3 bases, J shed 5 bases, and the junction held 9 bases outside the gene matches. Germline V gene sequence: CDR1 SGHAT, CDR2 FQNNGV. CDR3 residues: CASSFTSGGASNNEQFF. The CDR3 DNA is TGTGCCAGCAGCTTTACTAGCGGGGGCGCCTCGAACAATGAGCAGTTCTTC.

The CDR3 sequence: CASGAPDSPLHF. As DNA, the CDR3 is TGTGCCAGCGGGGCCCCCGATTCACCCCTCCACTTT. This chain joins TRBV25-1 and TRBJ1-6, with D possibly being TRBD1 (5 bases). Germline V gene sequence: CDR1 MGHDK, CDR2 SYGVNS. Trimming stripped 8 bases from V and 8 bases from J, with 10 bases between. This CDR3 has 12 amino acids.

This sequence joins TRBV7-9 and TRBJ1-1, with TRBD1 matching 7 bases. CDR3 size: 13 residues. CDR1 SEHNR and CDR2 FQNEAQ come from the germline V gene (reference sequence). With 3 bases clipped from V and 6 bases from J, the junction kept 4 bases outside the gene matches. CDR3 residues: CASSFTGVPEAFF. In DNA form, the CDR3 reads TGTGCCAGCAGCTTCACAGGGGTCCCTGAAGCTTTCTTT.

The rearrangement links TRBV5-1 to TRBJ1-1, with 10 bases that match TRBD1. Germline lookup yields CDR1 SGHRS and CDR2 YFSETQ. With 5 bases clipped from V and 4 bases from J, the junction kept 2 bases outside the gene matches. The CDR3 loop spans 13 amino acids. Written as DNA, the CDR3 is TGCGCCAGCAGTCGGGACAGGGGCACTGAAGCTTTCTTT. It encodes CASSRDRGTEAFF.

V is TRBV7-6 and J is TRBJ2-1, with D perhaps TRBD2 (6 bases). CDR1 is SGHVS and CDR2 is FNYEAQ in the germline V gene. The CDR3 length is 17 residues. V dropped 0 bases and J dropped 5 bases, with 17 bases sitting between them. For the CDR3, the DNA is TGTGCCAGCAGCTTAGCCCTTCCGGGACTGAACGACAATGAGCAGTTCTTC. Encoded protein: CASSLALPGLNDNEQFF.

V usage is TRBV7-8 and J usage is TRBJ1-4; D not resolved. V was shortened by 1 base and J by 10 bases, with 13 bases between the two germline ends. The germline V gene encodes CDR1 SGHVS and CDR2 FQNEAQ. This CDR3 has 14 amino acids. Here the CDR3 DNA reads TGTGCCAGCAGCTTAGTATGGGAGCGGGGAAAACTGTTTTTT. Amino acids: CASSLVWERGKLFF.

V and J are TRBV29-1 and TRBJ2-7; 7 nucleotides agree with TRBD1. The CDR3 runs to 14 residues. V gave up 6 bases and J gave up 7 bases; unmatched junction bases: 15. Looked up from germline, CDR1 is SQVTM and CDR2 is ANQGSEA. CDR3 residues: CSVILPPGQKEQYF. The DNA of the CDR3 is TGCAGCGTCATTCTCCCCCCGGGACAGAAAGAGCAGTACTTC.

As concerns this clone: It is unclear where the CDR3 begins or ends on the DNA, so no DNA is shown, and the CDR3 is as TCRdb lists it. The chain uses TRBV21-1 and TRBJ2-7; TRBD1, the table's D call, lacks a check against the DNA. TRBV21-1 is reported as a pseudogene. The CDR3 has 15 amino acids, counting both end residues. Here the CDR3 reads CASSFGTGSTYEQYF.

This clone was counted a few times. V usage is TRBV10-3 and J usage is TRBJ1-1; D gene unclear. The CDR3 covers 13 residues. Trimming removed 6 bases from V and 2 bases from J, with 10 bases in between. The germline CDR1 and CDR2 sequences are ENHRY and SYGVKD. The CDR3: CAIRSLHNTEAFF. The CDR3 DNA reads TGTGCCATCAGGTCACTGCACAACACTGAAGCTTTCTTT.

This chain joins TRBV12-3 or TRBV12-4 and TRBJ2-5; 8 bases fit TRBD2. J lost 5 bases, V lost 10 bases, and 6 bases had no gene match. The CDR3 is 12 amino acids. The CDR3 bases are TGTGCCACCGCGGGGGGTCGTGAGACCCAGTACTTC. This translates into CATAGGRETQYF.

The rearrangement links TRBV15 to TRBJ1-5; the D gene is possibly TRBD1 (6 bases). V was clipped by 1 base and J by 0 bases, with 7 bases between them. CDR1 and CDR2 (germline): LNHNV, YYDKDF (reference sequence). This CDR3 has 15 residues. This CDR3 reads CATSRGQVSNQPQHF. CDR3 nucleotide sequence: TGTGCCACCAGCAGAGGACAGGTTAGCAATCAGCCCCAGCATTTT.

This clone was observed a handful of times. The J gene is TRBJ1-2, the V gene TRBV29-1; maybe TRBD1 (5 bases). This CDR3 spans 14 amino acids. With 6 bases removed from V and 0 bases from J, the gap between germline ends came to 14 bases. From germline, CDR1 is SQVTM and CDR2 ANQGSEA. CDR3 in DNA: TGCAGCGTCGGGGGTCTACTAGCTAACTATGGCTACACCTTC. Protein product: CSVGGLLANYGYTF.